These 18 T cell receptor beta chains were all obtained from the same sample, sequenced in a study of T-cell reconstitution after alpha-beta-depleted transplantation in children. Unique molecular identifiers were used in preparing the TCRbeta library. Each CDR3 protein gets one entry after TCRdb re-called the PCR reads with MiXCR. The data show hundreds of thousands of distinct CDR3 sequences, with roughly 9% seen just once and around 6% held by the top ten. Source: PBMCs from the stem cell graft donor, taken from the stem cell graft. These receptors were obtained from a human donor who donated a stem cell graft to a child with acute lymphoblastic leukemia.

This clonotype was observed a few times. The chain carries TRBV6-5 and TRBJ2-2; D remains ambiguous. From germline, CDR1 is MNHEY and CDR2 SVGAGI. CDR3 length: 16 residues. Trimming left V 2 bases short and J 1 base short, with 11 bases between. CDR3 nucleotides: TGTGCCAGCAGTTACGATGTACGCGGGAACACCGGGGAGCTGTTTTTT. Encoded protein: CASSYDVRGNTGELFF.

This clonotype was detected only a few times. CDR3 DNA sequence: TGTGCCAGCAGTGACCAGACAGGGGGAAGAGAGACCCAGTACTTC. It translates to CASSDQTGGRETQYF. The chain employs TRBV6-1 and TRBJ2-5, with 9 positions matching TRBD1. CDR1 and CDR2 (germline): MNHNS, SASEGT. Trimming at V came to 3 bases and at J to 4 bases, leaving 6 bases not matched to a gene. There are 15 residues in the CDR3.

Ten or more counts support this clonotype. V is TRBV29-1 and J is TRBJ2-2, with TRBD2 matching 14 bases. Germline CDR1 is SQVTM and CDR2 is ANQGSEA. This CDR3 is built from 15 residues. The junction had 5 bases not matched to a gene; V was cut back by 7 bases and J by 4 bases. The CDR3, as DNA: TGCAGCGGGGGGGGACTAGCGGGGGCCACCGGGGAGCTGTTTTTT. It specifies CSGGGLAGATGELFF.

This clonotype was counted ten times or more. The rearrangement links TRBV4-3 to TRBJ1-5; no clear D. V lost 1 base to trimming and J lost 4 bases, with 5 bases between them. From germline, CDR1 is LGHNA and CDR2 YSLEER. The CDR3 is 13 residues long. The CDR3 protein is CASSQVRNQPQHF. The CDR3 nucleotides read TGCGCCAGCAGCCAAGTACGGAATCAGCCCCAGCATTTT.

The chain links TRBV7-2 to TRBJ2-2; 9 positions match TRBD2. CDR1 SGHTA and CDR2 FQGNSA come from the germline V gene. V gave up 2 bases and J gave up 1 base; unmatched junction bases: 2. The CDR3 has 16 amino acids. CDR3 sequence: CASSLSSGGNTGELFF. The CDR3, as DNA: TGTGCCAGCAGCTTAAGTAGCGGGGGGAACACCGGGGAGCTGTTTTTT.

This clonotype was detected only a few times. The V and J genes are TRBV4-1 and TRBJ1-2, with TRBD1 as a possible D gene (5 bases). This CDR3 region has 13 residues. Per the germline V gene, CDR1 is MGHRA and CDR2 is YSYEKL. Deletions cut 3 bases from V and 8 bases from J, with 13 bases between. CDR3 coding DNA: TGCGCCAGCAGCCAGGGGGGAGGGTTGGGCTACACCTTC. Translation gives CASSQGGGLGYTF.

A few counts support this clonotype. This chain connects TRBV15 to TRBJ2-7, with 8 positions matching TRBD2. J lost 4 bases, V lost 0 bases, and 5 bases had no gene match. The CDR3 is made up of 15 amino acids. Per germline, CDR1 LNHNV and CDR2 YYDKDF (reference sequence). The CDR3: CATSRERGADYEQYF. CDR3 in DNA: TGTGCCACCAGCAGAGAGCGGGGGGCCGATTACGAGCAGTACTTC.

A few counts support this clonotype. This sequence joins TRBV7-8 and TRBJ1-6; 7 nucleotides line up with TRBD1. CDR3 length: 19 amino acids. From germline, CDR1 is SGHVS and CDR2 FQNEAQ. V was pared by 0 bases and J by 1 base, with 9 bases of the junction left unmatched. CDR3 DNA: TGTGCCAGCAGCTTAGCGGGGGCCAGGGGGGGGTCCTATAATTCACCCCTCCACTTT. It translates to CASSLAGARGGSYNSPLHF.

In its sample, this clonotype was seen many times. V usage is TRBV29-1 and J usage is TRBJ2-7, with a weak D call TRBD1 (6 bases). Germline-derived CDR1 and CDR2 are SQVTM and ANQGSEA. Trimming removed 6 bases from V and 3 bases from J, with 15 bases in between. This CDR3 is built from 13 residues. In DNA, the CDR3 is TGCAGCGTCGAAAGGACAGAGGACTACGAGCAGTACTTC. Translating it yields CSVERTEDYEQYF.

This clonotype was seen repeatedly, ten times or more. This rearrangement joins TRBV6-5 to TRBJ1-1; 8 nucleotides match TRBD1. V lost 6 bases and J lost 4; bases outside the gene matches: 7. CDR1 is MNHEY and CDR2 is SVGAGI in the germline V gene. The CDR3 has 14 amino acids. For the CDR3, the DNA is TGTGCCAGCAGAGGGACAGGAGATTCCACTGAAGCTTTCTTT. It encodes CASRGTGDSTEAFF.

In DNA form, the CDR3 reads TGTGCCAGCAGCCATAGACAGGGGATCTCCTACGAGCAGTACTTC. It specifies CASSHRQGISYEQYF. V usage is TRBV5-4 and J usage is TRBJ2-7, with 8 bases lining up with TRBD1. Germline CDR1 is SGHNT and CDR2 is YYREEE (reference sequence). The V gene end was trimmed by 4 bases and the J gene end by 0 bases; junction bases not matched to a gene: 6. CDR3 length: 15 residues.

This clonotype was seen a few times. This chain connects TRBV3-1 to TRBJ1-2; D may be TRBD1 (5 bases). The CDR3 contains 18 residues. CDR1 LGHDT and CDR2 YNNKEL come from the germline V gene (reference sequence). Trimming stripped 0 bases from V and 2 bases from J, with 19 bases between. This CDR3 reads CASSQDVLLLGGNYGYTF. The CDR3 DNA sequence: TGTGCCAGCAGCCAAGATGTGCTCCTCCTGGGGGGGAACTATGGCTACACCTTC.

This clonotype has just a few counts. This rearrangement joins TRBV18 to TRBJ2-2; D unresolved. This CDR3 is built from 15 residues. V was shortened by 1 base and J by 4 bases, with 10 bases between the two germline ends. Germline CDR1 and CDR2: KGHSH and LQKENI. CDR3 DNA sequence: TGTGCCAGCTCACCACTACCGGACGCCACCGGGGAGCTGTTTTTT. This gives the protein CASSPLPDATGELFF.

There are many counts of this clonotype. The genes are TRBV10-3 and TRBJ1-2; TRBD1 matches at 10 bases. This CDR3 is 16 amino acids long. Germline V gives CDR1 ENHRY, CDR2 SYGVKD. V was clipped by 9 bases and J by 4 bases; unmatched bases: 14. DNA of the CDR3: TGTGCCATGTACCGGGACAGGGGACCAGATGCCTATGGCTACACCTTC. It yields the protein CAMYRDRGPDAYGYTF.

This clonotype appeared a few times. This sequence joins TRBV3-1 and TRBJ2-1, with 16 bases lining up with TRBD2. Germline V gene sequence: CDR1 LGHDT, CDR2 YNNKEL (reference sequence). The CDR3 is made up of 17 amino acids. After removal of 4 bases from V and 7 bases from J, the junction contained 7 bases not matched to a gene. The CDR3 spells CASSLPGLAGGPNEQFF. CDR3 bases: TGTGCCAGCAGCCTCCCGGGACTAGCGGGGGGGCCGAATGAGCAGTTCTTC.

This clonotype was picked up many times. The V gene is TRBV10-3, the J gene TRBJ2-7; a weak D match, TRBD1 (5 bases). The ends were cut back, 4 bases at V and 0 bases at J, with 7 bases in the middle. Germline V CDR1 and CDR2: ENHRY, SYGVKD. CDR3 length: 13 amino acids. In DNA, the CDR3 is TGTGCCATCAGTGGAGACAGCTCCTACGAGCAGTACTTC. Its protein product is CAISGDSSYEQYF.

The CDR3 loop reads CAGGRADYGYTF. CDR3 DNA sequence: TGTGCCGGAGGGAGGGCCGACTATGGCTACACCTTC. The chain uses TRBV6-1 and TRBJ1-2; D is undetermined. The CDR3 has 12 amino acids. CDR1 is MNHNS and CDR2 is SASEGT in the germline V gene. The V and J ends lost 11 bases and 3 bases respectively, with 13 bases between them.

This clonotype was recorded at least ten times. V is TRBV6-2 or TRBV6-3 and J is TRBJ2-7, with 9 nucleotides matching TRBD2. Germline loops: CDR1 MNHEY, CDR2 SVGEGT. V was clipped by 7 bases and J by 3 bases; unmatched bases: 10. The CDR3 is made up of 15 amino acids. The chain's CDR3 is CASKSASAGGYEQYF. The CDR3, as DNA: TGTGCCAGCAAATCGGCGTCAGCGGGGGGCTACGAGCAGTACTTC.